Below, 14 T cell receptor beta chains from the same sample are listed, as sequenced in a study of shared clonotypes between healthy human individuals. Clones were sequenced by immunoSEQ multiplex PCR, and TCRdb holds only the in-frame ones, with some missing. The sample yields some 1,100,000 clones, 75% to 85% seen once. The sequencing input was memory CD4+ T cells from PBMCs. The subset was: CD45RA-negative fraction. The receptors come from a man younger than 35 in good health. Some clones in this sample may be carry-over from other donors' samples.

Concerning this clone: A much larger clone sits a single nucleotide away, making a read error possible. Additional DNA sequences in this sample encode the identical CDR3. The CDR3, as DNA: TGTGCCAGCAGCCCCGGGACAGGCAATCAGCCCCAGCATTTT. Its protein is CASSPGTGNQPQHF. V and J are TRBV7-9 and TRBJ1-5; TRBD1 aligns across 7 bases. J gave up 2 bases and V 5 bases, and 3 bases lay outside the gene matches. Germline CDR1 is SEHNR and CDR2 is FQNEAQ (reference sequence). The CDR3 runs to 14 residues.

The V and J genes are TRBV4-1 and TRBJ2-1; 8 nucleotides agree with TRBD2. The CDR3 runs to 16 residues. The J segment lost 6 bases and the V segment lost 0 bases, leaving 7 bases of the junction unmatched. Germline V lookup: CDR1 MGHRA, CDR2 YSYEKL. The CDR3 DNA is TGCGCCAGCAGCCAAGATGGGGACCTAGCGGGCAATGAGCAGTTCTTC. This sequence encodes CASSQDGDLAGNEQFF.

The V and J genes are TRBV2 and TRBJ2-5; weak D call: TRBD2 (6 bases). V dropped 9 bases and J dropped 5 bases, with 16 bases sitting between them. There are 13 residues in the CDR3. Per germline, CDR1 SNHLY and CDR2 FYNNEI. Here the CDR3 reads CASSREVAETQYF. CDR3 nucleotide sequence: TGTGCCAGTTCCAGGGAGGTAGCCGAGACCCAGTACTTC.

This chain connects TRBV5-1 to TRBJ2-7; D possibly corresponds to TRBD1 (5 bases). This CDR3 spans 15 amino acids. Germline V gene sequence: CDR1 SGHRS, CDR2 YFSETQ. Trimming removed 2 bases from V and 1 base from J, with 13 bases in between. CDR3 residues: CASSFIGDSSYEQYF. The CDR3 coding sequence is TGCGCCAGCAGCTTCATAGGTGACAGTTCCTACGAGCAGTACTTC.

This chain connects TRBV7-2 to TRBJ1-5; D is possibly TRBD1 (6 bases). Germline CDR1 SGHTA, CDR2 FQGNSA. V was pared by 5 bases and J by 0 bases, with 11 bases between. The CDR3 sequence is 15 residues long. The CDR3 is CASSRGGHSNQPQHF. Written as DNA, the CDR3 is TGTGCCAGCAGCAGGGGGGGCCATAGCAATCAGCCCCAGCATTTT.

The chain combines TRBV28 with TRBJ2-1, with TRBD1 as a possible D gene (6 bases). Germline-derived CDR1 and CDR2 are MDHEN and SYDVKM. V was trimmed by 6 bases and J by 9 bases, leaving 24 bases between them. The CDR3 spans 16 residues. CDR3 region: CASSSWGRGAFGEQFF. CDR3 DNA: TGTGCCAGCAGCTCCTGGGGGCGAGGGGCGTTTGGTGAGCAGTTCTTC.

This clone was seen at least ten times. The chain combines TRBV6-1 with TRBJ1-1; tentative D call: TRBD1 (5 bases). CDR3 length equals 12 residues. The germline V gene has CDR1 MNHNS and CDR2 SASEGT. Trimming pared 2 bases from V and 11 bases from J, leaving 12 bases between. The CDR3 nucleotides are TGTGCCAGCAGTGAAATAGCAGGGTTGGCTTTCTTT. This sequence encodes CASSEIAGLAFF.

This CDR3 is CASSDRVNGYTF. In nucleotides, the CDR3 is TGTGCCAGCAGTGACAGGGTGAATGGCTACACCTTC. The V call is TRBV6-1, the J call TRBJ1-2; D possibly corresponds to TRBD1 (5 bases). This CDR3 has 12 amino acids. The germline V gene has CDR1 MNHNS and CDR2 SASEGT. Trimming cost V 3 bases and J 6 bases, with 8 bases left between them.

The CDR3 spells CASSPNSGSSYEQYF. As DNA, the CDR3 is TGCGCCAGCAGCCCTAATAGCGGGTCATCCTACGAGCAGTACTTC. The chain uses TRBV5-1 and TRBJ2-7; TRBD2 matches 7 bases. The germline V gene has CDR1 SGHRS and CDR2 YFSETQ. V lost 4 bases to trimming and J lost 1 base; unmatched junction nucleotides: 8. CDR3 length: 15 amino acids.

The J gene is TRBJ2-7, the V gene TRBV6-1, with D unclear. The CDR3 has 12 residues. CDR1 is MNHNS and CDR2 is SASEGT in the germline V gene. V lost 6 bases, J lost 3 bases, and 9 bases lay in between. CDR3 protein: CASRHALYEQYF. The CDR3 nucleotides are TGTGCCAGCAGACACGCCCTCTACGAGCAGTACTTC.

This chain joins TRBV15 and TRBJ2-7; TRBD1 agrees at 8 bases. This CDR3 is 13 amino acids long. Germline CDR1 LNHNV, CDR2 YYDKDF (reference sequence). The junction had 6 bases not matched to a gene; V was cut back by 5 bases and J by 6 bases. CDR3 loop: CATSLDRAAEQYF. In DNA, the CDR3 is TGTGCCACCAGCCTGGACAGGGCAGCCGAGCAGTACTTC.

The chain combines TRBV5-4 with TRBJ2-5, with D maybe TRBD1 (8 bases). The CDR3 has 17 amino acids. CDR1 is SGHNT, CDR2 YYREEE, per germline (reference sequence). V was shortened by 4 bases and J by 2 bases, with 21 bases between the two germline ends. In DNA form, the CDR3 reads TGTGCCAGCAGCCCGGGGGGTCGACAGGGGCAGCAAGAGACCCAGTACTTC. Amino acid sequence: CASSPGGRQGQQETQYF.

This sequence joins TRBV30 and TRBJ1-3, with D possibly matching TRBD1 (5 bases). Germline V CDR1 and CDR2: GTSNPN, SVGIG (reference sequence). Trimming took 3 bases from V and 9 from J, leaving 15 bases between them. There are 13 residues in the CDR3. The CDR3 DNA reads as TGTGCCTGGAGCATAGCTGAGAGGGGCACCATATATTTT. Protein sequence: CAWSIAERGTIYF.

The CDR3 is CAISERGLGNTIYF. The CDR3 DNA sequence: TGTGCCATCAGTGAGCGGGGGCTTGGAAACACCATATATTTT. The rearrangement links TRBV10-3 to TRBJ1-3; D may be TRBD1 (6 bases). This CDR3 has 14 residues. Germline V lookup: CDR1 ENHRY, CDR2 SYGVKD. Trimming took 2 bases from V and 3 from J, leaving 8 bases between them.